Each of the 2 T cell receptor beta chains below was sequenced from the same sample in a study of cytomegalovirus exposure and HLA in healthy donors (dated 2017 in TCRdb). Library method: the immunoSEQ multiplex PCR assay. For the multiplex PCR, a mixture combining 60 forward primers for TCR Vbeta segments and 13 reverse primers for TCR Jbeta segments was used. As stored in TCRdb, this immuneACCESS dataset retains in-frame rearrangements with V and J assigned. A fraction of the clones does not appear; measured against another copy, unresolved V genes explain less than half of the discrepancy, and the remainder lacks a known reason. Across this sample there are 170,000 or so clones, with 77% seen only once. The ten largest clones capture approximately 1.6% of the sample. Sequencing input: PBMCs. Receptor source: a woman in her 30s in good health and CMV-seronegative.

The genes are TRBV6-1 and TRBJ2-7; 11 bases match TRBD1. Germline CDR1 MNHNS, CDR2 SASEGT. The CDR3 totals 15 residues. Unmatched junction bases numbered 9, after V lost 6 bases and J lost 5 bases. The CDR3 DNA sequence: TGTGCCAGCAGCCGCGCCGGGACAGGGGGGAACGAGCAGTACTTC. It is translated as CASSRAGTGGNEQYF.

The V gene is TRBV6-5, the J gene TRBJ2-2; tentative D call: TRBD2 (5 bases). The germline V gene has CDR1 MNHEY and CDR2 SVGAGI. V lost 4 bases, J lost 4 bases, and 7 bases lay in between. This CDR3 contains 13 residues. The CDR3 nucleotides are TGTGCCAGCAGTTTTAGCGCCACCGGGGAGCTGTTTTTT. Protein sequence: CASSFSATGELFF.